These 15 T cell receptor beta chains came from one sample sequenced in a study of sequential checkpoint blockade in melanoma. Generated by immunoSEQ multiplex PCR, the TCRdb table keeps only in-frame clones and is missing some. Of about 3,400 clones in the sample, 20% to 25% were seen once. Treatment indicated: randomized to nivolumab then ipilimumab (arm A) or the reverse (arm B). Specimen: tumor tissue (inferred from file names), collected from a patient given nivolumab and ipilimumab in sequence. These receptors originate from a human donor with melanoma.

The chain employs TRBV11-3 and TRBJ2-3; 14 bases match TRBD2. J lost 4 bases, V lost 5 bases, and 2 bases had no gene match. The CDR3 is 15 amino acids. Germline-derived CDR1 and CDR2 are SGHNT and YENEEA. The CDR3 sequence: CASSLGLAGADTQYF. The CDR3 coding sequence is TGTGCCAGCAGCCTGGGACTAGCGGGAGCAGATACGCAGTATTTT. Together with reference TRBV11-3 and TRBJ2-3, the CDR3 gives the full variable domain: EAGVVQSPRYKIIEKKQPVAFWCNPISGHNTLYWYLQNLGQGPELLIRYENEEAVDDSQLPKDRFSAERLKGVDSTLKIQPAELGDSAVYLCASSLGLAGADTQYFGPGTRLTVL.

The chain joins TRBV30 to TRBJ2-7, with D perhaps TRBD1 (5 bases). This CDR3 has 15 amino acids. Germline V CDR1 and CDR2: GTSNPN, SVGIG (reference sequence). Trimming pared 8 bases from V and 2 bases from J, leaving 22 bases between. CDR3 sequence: CAPRTEGVAPYEQYF. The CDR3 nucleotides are TGTGCCCCTCGGACCGAAGGGGTCGCCCCCTACGAGCAGTACTTC.

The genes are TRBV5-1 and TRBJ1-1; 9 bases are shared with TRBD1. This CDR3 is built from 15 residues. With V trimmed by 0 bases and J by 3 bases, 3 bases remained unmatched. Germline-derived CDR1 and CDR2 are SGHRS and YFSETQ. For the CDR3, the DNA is TGCGCCAGCAGCTTGGTCACAGGGGGCTACACTGAAGCTTTCTTT. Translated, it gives CASSLVTGGYTEAFF.

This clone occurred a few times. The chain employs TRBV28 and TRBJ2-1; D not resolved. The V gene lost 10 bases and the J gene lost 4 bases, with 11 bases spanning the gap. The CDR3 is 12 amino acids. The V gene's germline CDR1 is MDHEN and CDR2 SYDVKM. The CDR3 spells CATLIDYNEQFF. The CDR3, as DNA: TGTGCCACTCTTATAGATTACAATGAGCAGTTCTTC.

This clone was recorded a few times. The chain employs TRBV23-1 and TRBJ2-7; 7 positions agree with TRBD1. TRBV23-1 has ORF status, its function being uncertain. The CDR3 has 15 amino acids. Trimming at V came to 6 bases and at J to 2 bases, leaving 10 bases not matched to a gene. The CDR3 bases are TGCGCCAGCAGGAAACGACAGGGCCTCCCCTACGAGCAGTACTTC. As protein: CASRKRQGLPYEQYF.

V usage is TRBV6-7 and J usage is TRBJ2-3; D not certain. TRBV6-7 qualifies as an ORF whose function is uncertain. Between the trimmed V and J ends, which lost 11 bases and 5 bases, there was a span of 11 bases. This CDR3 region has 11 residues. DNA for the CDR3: TGTGCCGCCCGAGGAAGAGATACGCAGTATTTT. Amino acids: CAARGRDTQYF.

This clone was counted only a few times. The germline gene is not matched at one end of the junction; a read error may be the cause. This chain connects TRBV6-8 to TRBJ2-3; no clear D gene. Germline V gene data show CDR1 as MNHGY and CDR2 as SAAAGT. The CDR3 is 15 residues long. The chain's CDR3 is CASSDSLWLADTQYF. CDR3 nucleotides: TGTGCCAGCAGTGACTCCCTCTGGTTAGCAGATACGCAGTATTTT.

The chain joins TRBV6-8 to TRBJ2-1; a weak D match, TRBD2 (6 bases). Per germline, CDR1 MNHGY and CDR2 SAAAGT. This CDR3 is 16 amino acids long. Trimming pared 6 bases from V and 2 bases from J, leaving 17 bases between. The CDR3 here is CASRHSSVLPYNEQFF. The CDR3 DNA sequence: TGTGCCAGCAGACACTCTAGCGTGCTACCCTACAATGAGCAGTTCTTC.

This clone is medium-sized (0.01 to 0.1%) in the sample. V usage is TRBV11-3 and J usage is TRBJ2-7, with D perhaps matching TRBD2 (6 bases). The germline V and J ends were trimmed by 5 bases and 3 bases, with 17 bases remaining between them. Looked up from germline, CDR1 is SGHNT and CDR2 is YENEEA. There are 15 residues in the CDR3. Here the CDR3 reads CASSDATGVFYEQYF. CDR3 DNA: TGTGCCAGCAGCGATGCTACGGGGGTATTCTACGAGCAGTACTTC.

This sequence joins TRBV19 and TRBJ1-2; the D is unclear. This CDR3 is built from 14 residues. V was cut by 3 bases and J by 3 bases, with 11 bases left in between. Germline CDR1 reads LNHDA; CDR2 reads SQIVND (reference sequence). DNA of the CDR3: TGTGCCAGTAGTATGAACGACCGCTACTATGGCTACACCTTC. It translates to CASSMNDRYYGYTF.

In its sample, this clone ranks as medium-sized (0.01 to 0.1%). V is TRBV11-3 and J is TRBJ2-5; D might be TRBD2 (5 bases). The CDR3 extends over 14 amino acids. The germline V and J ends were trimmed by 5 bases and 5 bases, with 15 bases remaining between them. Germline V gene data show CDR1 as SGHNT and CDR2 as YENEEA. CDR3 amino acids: CASSPPRGGETQYF. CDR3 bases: TGTGCCAGCAGCCCTCCCCGGGGTGGCGAGACCCAGTACTTC.

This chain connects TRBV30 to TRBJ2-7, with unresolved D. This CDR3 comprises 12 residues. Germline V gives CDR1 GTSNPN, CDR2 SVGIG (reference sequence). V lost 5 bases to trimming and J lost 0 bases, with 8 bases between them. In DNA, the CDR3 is TGTGCCTGGGGGCTTTTCTCCTACGAGCAGTACTTC. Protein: CAWGLFSYEQYF. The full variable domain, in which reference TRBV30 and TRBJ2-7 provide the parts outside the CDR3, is SQTIHQWPATLVQPVGSPLSLECTVEGTSNPNLYWYRQAAGRGLQLLFYSVGIGQISSEVPQNLSASRPQDRQFILSSKKLLLSDSGFYLCAWGLFSYEQYFGPGTRLTVT.

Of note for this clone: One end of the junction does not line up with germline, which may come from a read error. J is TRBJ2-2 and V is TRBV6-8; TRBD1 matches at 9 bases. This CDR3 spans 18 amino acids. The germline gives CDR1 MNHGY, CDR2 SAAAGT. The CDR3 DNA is TGTGCCATCAGTCAGACATACCGGGACAGGGATTACACCGGGGAGCTGTTTTTT. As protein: CAISQTYRDRDYTGELFF.

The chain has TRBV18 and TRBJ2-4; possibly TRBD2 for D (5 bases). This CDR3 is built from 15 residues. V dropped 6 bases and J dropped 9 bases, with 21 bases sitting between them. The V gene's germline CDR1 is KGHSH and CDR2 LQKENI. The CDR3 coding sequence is TGTGCCAGCTCGGGTCCGACCCAACCTGAGGGCATTCAGTACTTC. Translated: CASSGPTQPEGIQYF. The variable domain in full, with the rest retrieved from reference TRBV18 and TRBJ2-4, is NAGVMQNPRHLVRRRGQEARLRCSPMKGHSHVYWYRQLPEEGLKFMVYLQKENIIDESGMPKERFSAEFPKEGPSILRIQQVVRGDSAAYFCASSGPTQPEGIQYFGAGTRLSVL.

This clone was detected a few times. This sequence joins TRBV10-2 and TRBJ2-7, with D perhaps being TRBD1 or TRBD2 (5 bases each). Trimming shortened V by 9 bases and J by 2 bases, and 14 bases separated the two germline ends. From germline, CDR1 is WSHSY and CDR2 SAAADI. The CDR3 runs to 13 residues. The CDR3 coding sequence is TGCGCCAGACCCCCGACGGGACCCTACGAGCAGTACTTC. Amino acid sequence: CARPPTGPYEQYF.